This T cell receptor (beta chain) was sequenced in a study of shared clonotypes between healthy human individuals. Background on the study: Donors had three CD4 naive, three CD4 memory, two CD8 naive and one CD8 memory plate apiece. Regarding the study as a whole: Blood alone was sampled, and tissue repertoires likely differ. Rarefaction indicated that sorted-subset sequencing remained incomplete although depth was large.

With respect to this clone: Its antigen is undetermined.

Sequencing was performed with immunoSEQ multiplex PCR; in TCRdb, only in-frame clones are kept and a portion is missing. The sample has around 700,000 clones, around two thirds seen once; the top ten hold about 1.7%. Healthy HIV-negative adults without recent acute infections or vaccinations served as donors. Source material: memory CD4+ T cells sorted from blood. The subset here: CD45RA-negative fraction. This TCR was sampled from a young woman in good health.

The CDR3 nucleotides are TGTGCCAGCAGTTTACCAGGACAGGGTTTGATCCCCCCCTACGAGCAGTACTTC. Its protein is CASSLPGQGLIPPYEQYF. V and J are TRBV27 and TRBJ2-7; TRBD1 matches at 8 bases. J lost 2 bases, V lost 2 bases, and 14 bases had no gene match. There are 18 residues in the CDR3. Germline lookup yields CDR1 MNHEY and CDR2 SMNVEV (reference sequence).